Each of the 27 T cell receptor beta chains below was sequenced from the same sample in a study of metastatic and nonmetastatic thyroid tumors. Through MiXCR, TCRdb re-clonotyped the PCR reads. The sample yields under 100,000 clones, around 7.8% seen once. Every patient underwent thyroid surgery untreated. The specimen was blood. The receptor source for this set is a female donor with papillary thyroid cancer or a benign thyroid nodule (not recorded which). Some clones in this sample may be carry-over from other donors' samples.

In its sample, this clone was seen many times. The gene calls are TRBV5-6 and TRBJ2-1; 9 bases map to TRBD1. From germline, CDR1 is SGHDT and CDR2 YYEEEE. The length of the CDR3 is 15 residues. The V segment lost 2 bases and the J segment 3 bases; nucleotides outside the gene matches: 3. The CDR3 coding sequence is TGTGCCAGCAGCTTTGGACAGGGGAGCTACAATGAGCAGTTCTTC. It codes for CASSFGQGSYNEQFF. The full variable domain, its missing parts supplied by reference TRBV5-6 and TRBJ2-1, is DAGVTQSPTHLIKTRGQQVTLRCSPKSGHDTVSWYQQALGQGPQFIFQYYEEEERQRGNFPDRFSGHQFPNYSSELNVNALLLGDSALYLCASSFGQGSYNEQFFGPGTRLTVL.

This clone was seen many times. This chain connects TRBV3-1 to TRBJ1-4, with no clear D. The CDR3 runs 14 residues. Germline CDR1 is LGHDT and CDR2 is YNNKEL (reference sequence). Trimming removed 0 bases at V and 8 bases at J, with 10 bases between. The CDR3 bases are TGTGCCAGCAGCCAAGACTTCGCCGGCGAAAAACTGTTTTTT. Its protein product is CASSQDFAGEKLFF. The full variable domain, in which reference TRBV3-1 and TRBJ1-4 provide the parts outside the CDR3, is DTAVSQTPKYLVTQMGNDKSIKCEQNLGHDTMYWYKQDSKKFLKIMFSYNNKELIINETVPNRFSPKSPDKAHLNLHINSLELGDSAVYFCASSQDFAGEKLFFGSGTQLSVL.

There are many counts of this clone. J is TRBJ2-7 and V is TRBV20-1; tentative D call: TRBD2 (7 bases). CDR1 DFQATT and CDR2 SNEGSKA come from the germline V gene (reference sequence). The CDR3 sequence is 14 residues long. Between the trimmed V and J ends, which lost 1 base and 2 bases, there was a span of 12 bases. CDR3: CSARVRGGPYEQYF. The CDR3 nucleotides read TGCAGTGCTAGAGTTCGCGGGGGCCCCTACGAGCAGTACTTC.

About this clone itself: A read error is possible here, since a much larger clone lies one base away. The V gene is TRBV27, the J gene TRBJ2-7, with D tentatively TRBD1 or TRBD2 (5 bases each). Deletions cut 3 bases from V and 2 bases from J, with 17 bases between. This CDR3 is built from 16 residues. Germline loops: CDR1 MNHEY, CDR2 SMNVEV (reference sequence). Here the CDR3 DNA reads TGTGCCAGCAGTTTCTGGAGGCAGGGCGAGACCTACGAGCAGTACTTC. It encodes CASSFWRQGETYEQYF.

This clone was detected ten times or more. The DNA for the CDR3 is TGTGCCAGCAGCCAAGGGAGGGGGATGGGTTCACCCCTCCACTTT. Its translation: CASSQGRGMGSPLHF. The J gene is TRBJ1-6, the V gene TRBV3-1, with D possibly TRBD1 on 6 matching bases. The CDR3 has 15 residues. The V and J ends lost 1 base and 9 bases respectively, with 13 bases between them. Germline loops: CDR1 LGHDT, CDR2 YNNKEL (reference sequence).

This clone was detected a few times. V usage is TRBV20-1 and J usage is TRBJ2-4; D might be TRBD2 (6 bases). CDR1 is DFQATT and CDR2 is SNEGSKA in the germline V gene (reference sequence). The germline V and J ends were trimmed by 4 bases and 8 bases, with 18 bases remaining between them. The CDR3 is 14 amino acids. The CDR3 DNA reads as TGCAGTGCTAACCCGGGAAGGGAGGTAGACATTCAGTACTTC. The encoded protein is CSANPGREVDIQYF.

Turning to this clone: A single base separates this from a much larger clone, so it may be a read error. The chain combines TRBV5-1 with TRBJ2-3, with TRBD1 matching over 7 bases. Germline CDR1 and CDR2: SGHRS and YFSETQ. The CDR3 is made up of 14 amino acids. CDR3 protein: CACSPGQGTDTQYF. For the CDR3, the DNA is TGCGCCTGCAGCCCCGGACAGGGCACAGATACGCAGTATTTT.

This chain links TRBV28 with TRBJ2-6; D call uncertain. The length of the CDR3 is 18 residues. Germline CDR1 MDHEN, CDR2 SYDVKM. V was cut by 1 base and J by 0 bases, with 13 bases left in between. CDR3 bases: TGTGCCAGCAGTTTATACTCTCCTCGGACCTCTGGGGCCAACGTCCTGACTTTC. It specifies CASSLYSPRTSGANVLTF.

This clone was counted a few times. The rearrangement links TRBV19 to TRBJ2-3, with a weak D call TRBD2 (5 bases). Trimming stripped 6 bases from V and 0 bases from J, with 10 bases between. The CDR3 runs 14 residues. Germline V lookup: CDR1 LNHDA, CDR2 SQIVND (reference sequence). CDR3 in DNA: TGTGCCAGTAGACTAGGGATAAGCACAGATACGCAGTATTTT. Its translation: CASRLGISTDTQYF. The full variable domain, completed using reference TRBV19 and TRBJ2-3, is DGGITQSPKYLFRKEGQNVTLSCEQNLNHDAMYWYRQDPGQGLRLIYYSQIVNDFQKGDIAEGYSVSREKKESFPLTVTSAQKNPTAFYLCASRLGISTDTQYFGPGTRLTVL.

This clone showed up many times. This chain uses TRBV6-1 with TRBJ2-1; D gene unclear. The CDR3 sequence is 14 residues long. The ends were cut back, 6 bases at V and 8 bases at J, with 17 bases in the middle. Germline V lookup: CDR1 MNHNS, CDR2 SASEGT. CDR3: CASSPRLEPDEQFF. The CDR3 DNA sequence: TGTGCCAGCAGCCCCAGGCTAGAGCCTGATGAGCAGTTCTTC.

There are many counts of this clone. This chain connects TRBV24-1 to TRBJ1-2; D might be TRBD1 (5 bases). Germline-derived CDR1 and CDR2 are KGHDR and SFDVKD. This CDR3 contains 12 residues. V was shortened by 3 bases and J by 8 bases, with 9 bases between the two germline ends. The CDR3 is CATSDEGWGYTF. The CDR3 bases are TGTGCCACCAGTGATGAGGGGTGGGGCTACACCTTC.

This clone has at least ten counts. The chain employs TRBV19 and TRBJ2-3, with TRBD1 identical over 8 bases. Germline lookup yields CDR1 LNHDA and CDR2 SQIVND (reference sequence). The CDR3 totals 16 residues. V was clipped by 5 bases and J by 1 base; unmatched bases: 8. CDR3 protein: CASSDRGASGTDTQYF. The CDR3 DNA follows: TGTGCCAGTAGTGACAGGGGCGCAAGTGGCACAGATACGCAGTATTTT.

Ten or more counts support this clone. J is TRBJ2-7 and V is TRBV6-1; 7 nucleotides agree with TRBD2. The CDR3 spans 14 residues. The J segment lost 7 bases and the V segment lost 0 bases, leaving 6 bases of the junction unmatched. Germline CDR1 MNHNS, CDR2 SASEGT. In DNA, the CDR3 is TGTGCCAGCAGTGAAGCGCCGGGAGGCCGAGAGCAGTACTTC. This translates into CASSEAPGGREQYF.

The genes are TRBV20-1 and TRBJ1-2; perhaps TRBD1 as D (5 bases). This CDR3 comprises 13 residues. Germline-derived CDR1 and CDR2 are DFQATT and SNEGSKA (reference sequence). V was clipped by 3 bases and J by 6 bases, with 14 bases between them. As DNA, the CDR3 is TGCAGTGCTAGTACAAATCAGGGCGATGGCTACACCTTC. Residues: CSASTNQGDGYTF.

In its sample, this clone was seen many times. This sequence joins TRBV7-3 and TRBJ2-2; D may be TRBD2 (5 bases). The CDR3 is 13 residues long. Per germline, CDR1 SGHTA and CDR2 FQGTGA. Trimming cost V 5 bases and J 7 bases, with 11 bases left between them. The CDR3 region has the DNA TGTGCCAGCAGCACGGACGGAGGCGGGGAGCTGTTTTTT. The encoded protein is CASSTDGGGELFF. Together with reference TRBV7-3 and TRBJ2-2, the CDR3 gives the full variable domain: GAGVSQTPSNKVTEKGKYVELRCDPISGHTALYWYRQSLGQGPEFLIYFQGTGAADDSGLPNDRFFAVRPEGSVSTLKIQRTERGDSAVYLCASSTDGGGELFFGEGSRLTVL.

This clone came up many times. The chain links TRBV5-6 to TRBJ1-1; D may be TRBD1 (6 bases). The germline V gene encodes CDR1 SGHDT and CDR2 YYEEEE. V lost 8 bases to trimming and J lost 2 bases, with 19 bases between them. The CDR3 loop spans 15 amino acids. The CDR3 DNA sequence: TGTGCCAGTAGGGGGGGGCAGCTAGGAAACACTGAAGCTTTCTTT. Protein sequence: CASRGGQLGNTEAFF. Variable domain in full (rest from reference TRBV5-6 and TRBJ1-1): DAGVTQSPTHLIKTRGQQVTLRCSPKSGHDTVSWYQQALGQGPQFIFQYYEEEERQRGNFPDRFSGHQFPNYSSELNVNALLLGDSALYLCASRGGQLGNTEAFFGQGTRLTVV.

There are many counts of this clone. V is TRBV30 and J is TRBJ2-1; D call uncertain. CDR3 length equals 15 residues. CDR1 is GTSNPN and CDR2 is SVGIG in the germline V gene (reference sequence). The germline V and J ends were trimmed by 0 bases and 5 bases, with 14 bases remaining between them. The CDR3: CAWSVGKGWDNEQFF. As DNA, the CDR3 is TGTGCCTGGAGTGTTGGGAAGGGTTGGGACAATGAGCAGTTCTTC.

This clone was picked up many times. The chain carries TRBV29-1 and TRBJ2-7; the match to TRBD2 covers 7 bases. J lost 2 bases, V lost 7 bases, and 8 bases had no gene match. Germline V gene lookup returns CDR1 SQVTM and CDR2 ANQGSEA. The CDR3 is 13 residues long. The CDR3 is CSAGGDGPYEQYF. Here the CDR3 DNA reads TGCAGCGCTGGGGGGGACGGTCCCTACGAGCAGTACTTC.

This clone was picked up many times. Other DNA variants within this sample encode the same CDR3. This rearrangement joins TRBV5-1 to TRBJ2-1; 11 nucleotides agree with TRBD2. Trimming at V came to 3 bases and at J to 8 bases, leaving 10 bases not matched to a gene. The length of the CDR3 is 16 residues. Germline V gene lookup returns CDR1 SGHRS and CDR2 YFSETQ. The chain's CDR3 is CASSSSGGPYNDEQFF. The CDR3 coding sequence is TGCGCCAGCAGCTCTAGCGGGGGGCCGTACAACGATGAGCAGTTCTTC.

In its sample, this clone was seen many times. This chain connects TRBV29-1 to TRBJ1-1, with 8 bases fitting TRBD1. J was trimmed by 0 bases and V by 6 bases; bases with no gene match: 3. The CDR3 is 13 amino acids. The germline V gene encodes CDR1 SQVTM and CDR2 ANQGSEA. The CDR3 DNA follows: TGCAGCGTACAGGGGGGAATGAACACTGAAGCTTTCTTT. Translation: CSVQGGMNTEAFF.

This clone was seen at least ten times. This sequence joins TRBV20-1 and TRBJ2-6; possible D gene TRBD1, 6 bases. CDR3 length: 14 amino acids. The V and J ends lost 6 bases and 5 bases respectively, with 14 bases between them. Germline CDR1 DFQATT, CDR2 SNEGSKA (reference sequence). CDR3 coding DNA: TGCAGTGCAACGACAGGTCTGAGGGCCAACGTCCTGACTTTC. Amino acids: CSATTGLRANVLTF.

This clone appeared many times. This chain links TRBV6-2 or TRBV6-3 with TRBJ2-5; D gene ambiguous. CDR3 size: 11 residues. V was clipped by 6 bases and J by 5 bases, with 7 bases between them. The germline gives CDR1 MNHEY, CDR2 SVGEGT. The DNA for the CDR3 is TGTGCCAGCAGCCAACGGGAGACCCAGTACTTC. This sequence encodes CASSQRETQYF.

This clone was observed a handful of times. This chain connects TRBV6-1 to TRBJ1-4; TRBD1 agrees at 7 bases. The junction had 5 bases not matched to a gene; V was cut back by 3 bases and J by 4 bases. Germline V gives CDR1 MNHNS, CDR2 SASEGT. CDR3 length: 15 residues. The CDR3 loop is CASSDRGGLNEKLFF. For the CDR3, the DNA is TGTGCCAGCAGTGACAGGGGGGGACTTAATGAAAAACTGTTTTTT.

This clone was detected many times. The V and J genes are TRBV11-2 and TRBJ2-4; no firm D call. Germline V gives CDR1 SGHAT, CDR2 FQNNGV. The V end was cut by 0 bases, the J end by 7 bases, with 4 bases between. The CDR3 has 12 amino acids. CDR3 amino acids: CASSLDGNIQYF. In DNA, the CDR3 is TGTGCCAGCAGCTTAGATGGGAACATTCAGTACTTC.

This clone was detected only a few times. This chain uses TRBV6-1 with TRBJ2-3; D could derive from TRBD1 or TRBD2 (5 bases each). The CDR3 has 13 amino acids. Per the germline V gene, CDR1 is MNHNS and CDR2 is SASEGT. V lost 8 bases, J lost 5 bases, and 14 bases lay in between. The CDR3 bases are TGTGCCAGCGAGACGAGGGGTGGAGATACGCAGTATTTT. This codes for CASETRGGDTQYF.

The V call is TRBV12-3 or TRBV12-4, the J call TRBJ1-1, with D unresolved. The CDR3 runs 13 residues. V shed 3 bases and J shed 4 bases, with 9 bases lying between them. CDR3 region: CASSLPGLTEAFF. Here the CDR3 DNA reads TGTGCCAGCAGTTTGCCGGGCCTCACTGAAGCTTTCTTT.

This clone was detected ten times or more. The CDR3, as DNA: TGCAGTGCTAGACCTGGGACTGCGGGGGCCTACGAGCAGTACTTC. It translates to CSARPGTAGAYEQYF. This rearrangement joins TRBV20-1 to TRBJ2-7, with TRBD2 matching 7 bases. Germline CDR1 reads DFQATT; CDR2 reads SNEGSKA (reference sequence). Germline trimming cut 2 bases from V and 2 bases from J; bases unmatched to any gene: 9. The CDR3 is made up of 15 amino acids.